A single sample gave rise to the 2 T cell receptor beta chains below, sequenced in a study of T cell changes during pregnancy in multiple sclerosis (dated by TCRdb to the late 2010s). The method was the immunoSEQ multiplex PCR assay. This immuneACCESS table, as held by TCRdb, lists in-frame sequences with V and J called but not all clones. Of the missing ones, under half trace to an unresolved V gene in checked studies; the others have no known cause. The sample includes about 41,000 clones, with approximately 88% observed a single time. The ten largest make up 5.2% of the sample. The sequenced sample was peripheral blood, obtained in the first trimester of pregnancy. The receptors here all came from a female donor in good health, enrolled as a control in a pregnancy study.

The DNA for the CDR3 is TGTGCCAGCAAGGTTGGCCAGGGTAACTATGGCTACACCTTC. This codes for CASKVGQGNYGYTF. The chain recombines TRBV6-4 with TRBJ1-2, with D possibly matching TRBD1 (5 bases). This CDR3 region has 14 residues. V dropped 7 bases and J dropped 1 base, with 13 bases sitting between them. Germline CDR1 is MRHNA and CDR2 is SNTAGT.

The rearrangement joins TRBV11-1 to TRBJ2-7; TRBD1 matches at 7 bases. Germline trimming cut 3 bases from V and 5 bases from J; bases unmatched to any gene: 10. Germline loops: CDR1 SGHAT, CDR2 FQDESV (reference sequence). The CDR3 contains 15 residues. The CDR3 DNA reads as TGTGCCAGCAGCTTGGGAAAAGGGGGCCTAGACGAGCAGTACTTC. Its protein product is CASSLGKGGLDEQYF.